These 15 T cell receptor beta chains share one sample of origin, sequenced in a study of cytomegalovirus exposure and HLA in healthy donors. The PCR made use of 60 Vbeta and 13 Jbeta primers. The protocol was immunoSEQ multiplex PCR, while the TCRdb copy is restricted to in-frame clones and leaves out a portion. This table has more than 100,000 clones, over 50% appearing once. Sequenced material: PBMCs. The receptors originated from a woman in her thirties or forties in good health and CMV-seropositive.

V and J are TRBV7-8 and TRBJ2-5, with 7 bases fitting TRBD2. Germline assignment: CDR1 SGHVS and CDR2 FQNEAQ. There are 14 residues in the CDR3. Losses at the gene ends were 1 base for V and 1 base for J; bases not matched to a gene: 0. CDR3: CASSLERGQETQYF. The CDR3 DNA reads as TGTGCCAGCAGCTTAGAGCGGGGCCAAGAGACCCAGTACTTC.

V usage is TRBV28 and J usage is TRBJ1-3; D remains ambiguous. The CDR3 is 12 residues long. Germline V gene data show CDR1 as MDHEN and CDR2 as SYDVKM. V gave up 7 bases and J gave up 2 bases, with 6 bases separating them. The CDR3 nucleotides are TGTGCCAGCATGGGAGCTGGAAACACCATATATTTT. Translation gives CASMGAGNTIYF.

This rearrangement joins TRBV7-9 to TRBJ2-3; 12 nucleotides align to TRBD2. Germline assignment: CDR1 SEHNR and CDR2 FQNEAQ (reference sequence). After removal of 3 bases from V and 6 bases from J, the junction contained 10 bases not matched to a gene. CDR3 length: 17 amino acids. The CDR3 DNA is TGTGCCAGCAGCTTGGAGATTACTAGCGGGGGGTGGGATACGCAGTATTTT. Its protein product is CASSLEITSGGWDTQYF.

This clone was found a few times. V is TRBV29-1 and J is TRBJ2-3; 7 bases line up with TRBD1. This CDR3 comprises 13 residues. The V gene end was trimmed by 7 bases and the J gene end by 2 bases; junction bases not matched to a gene: 6. CDR1 and CDR2 (germline): SQVTM, ANQGSEA. The DNA for the CDR3 is TGCAGCGACCGGGACAGAAACACAGATACGCAGTATTTT. This encodes CSDRDRNTDTQYF.

This clone was seen a handful of times. V and J are TRBV15 and TRBJ1-1; D is ambiguous. This CDR3 has 13 residues. The germline CDR1 and CDR2 sequences are LNHNV and YYDKDF (reference sequence). V dropped 0 bases and J dropped 8 bases, with 10 bases sitting between them. DNA for the CDR3: TGTGCCACCAGCAGAGAGAGGATCACCGAAGCTTTCTTT. Its translation: CATSRERITEAFF. Looking up the rest from reference TRBV15 and TRBJ1-1 gives the full variable domain: DAMVIQNPRYQVTQFGKPVTLSCSQTLNHNVMYWYQQKSSQAPKLLFHYYDKDFNNEADTPDNFQSRRPNTSFCFLDIRSPGLGDTAMYLCATSRERITEAFFGQGTRLTVV.

This clone was seen a handful of times. The chain combines TRBV6-4 with TRBJ2-1; the D gene is possibly TRBD2 (6 bases). Trimming removed 4 bases from V and 9 bases from J, with 16 bases in between. The germline V gene has CDR1 MRHNA and CDR2 SNTAGT. CDR3 size: 14 residues. Written as DNA, the CDR3 is TGTGCCAGCAGTGCCCTCGAGAGGCGGGGTGAGCAGTTCTTC. Its protein product is CASSALERRGEQFF.

The chain uses TRBV28 and TRBJ2-1; 14 positions match TRBD2. Germline CDR1 MDHEN, CDR2 SYDVKM. With V trimmed by 7 bases and J by 2 bases, 10 bases remained unmatched. The CDR3 is 18 amino acids. The DNA of the CDR3 is TGTGCCAGCACCCTGGGACTAGCGGGAGTAGGCGCCTACAATGAGCAGTTCTTC. As protein: CASTLGLAGVGAYNEQFF.

This chain links TRBV11-3 with TRBJ1-2; 7 bases align to TRBD1. Trimming at V came to 0 bases and at J to 0 bases, leaving 10 bases not matched to a gene. The CDR3 sequence is 18 residues long. The germline V gene has CDR1 SGHNT and CDR2 YENEEA. The CDR3 reads CASSLEKASGGSNYGYTF. CDR3 in DNA: TGTGCCAGCAGCTTAGAGAAGGCCTCAGGGGGTTCTAACTATGGCTACACCTTC.

This rearrangement joins TRBV18 to TRBJ2-1; D unresolved. This CDR3 has 16 residues. Deletions cut 0 bases from V and 0 bases from J, with 9 bases between. CDR1 and CDR2 from the germline V gene are KGHSH and LQKENI. CDR3 DNA sequence: TGTGCCAGCTCACCACCCGAGGAGAGCTCCTACAATGAGCAGTTCTTC. Translating it yields CASSPPEESSYNEQFF. Full variable domain (missing parts from reference TRBV18 and TRBJ2-1): NAGVMQNPRHLVRRRGQEARLRCSPMKGHSHVYWYRQLPEEGLKFMVYLQKENIIDESGMPKERFSAEFPKEGPSILRIQQVVRGDSAAYFCASSPPEESSYNEQFFGPGTRLTVL.

The V and J genes are TRBV29-1 and TRBJ2-3; a possible D gene is TRBD2 (6 bases). Looked up from germline, CDR1 is SQVTM and CDR2 is ANQGSEA. This CDR3 region has 13 residues. V lost 3 bases, J lost 9 bases, and 16 bases lay in between. CDR3 sequence reads: CSVDGGGEETQYF. Written as DNA, the CDR3 is TGCAGCGTTGATGGAGGAGGGGAGGAGACGCAGTATTTT.

The rearrangement joins TRBV6-6 to TRBJ2-1; D call uncertain. Germline CDR1 reads MNHNY; CDR2 reads SVGAGI (reference sequence). Between the trimmed V and J ends, which lost 7 bases and 2 bases, there was a span of 12 bases. The CDR3 is made up of 14 amino acids. The CDR3 coding sequence is TGTGCCAGCACGCCGAGGAGCCCCTACAATGAGCAGTTCTTC. Translated: CASTPRSPYNEQFF.

This clone was detected only a few times. The chain employs TRBV28 and TRBJ2-7; D perhaps matches TRBD1 (6 bases). The CDR3 loop spans 14 amino acids. Germline loops: CDR1 MDHEN, CDR2 SYDVKM. V was cut by 3 bases and J by 1 base, with 10 bases left in between. This CDR3 is CASSFLGQSYEQYF. Written as DNA, the CDR3 is TGTGCCAGCAGTTTCCTTGGACAGTCCTACGAGCAGTACTTC.

This clone was recorded a few times. The chain couples TRBV29-1 to TRBJ1-2; D not certain. Germline-derived CDR1 and CDR2 are SQVTM and ANQGSEA. V lost 5 bases to trimming and J lost 4 bases, with 11 bases between them. This CDR3 comprises 12 residues. CDR3 sequence (DNA): TGCAGCGTTCTAAGCTCTAGCTATGGCTACACCTTC. Amino acids: CSVLSSSYGYTF. The whole variable domain, filled in from reference TRBV29-1 and TRBJ1-2, reads SAVISQKPSRDICQRGTSLTIQCQVDSQVTMMFWYRQQPGQSLTLIATANQGSEATYESGFVIDKFPISRPNLTFSTLTVSNMSPEDSSIYLCSVLSSSYGYTFGSGTRLTVV.

V is TRBV14 and J is TRBJ2-6, with TRBD1 matching over 10 bases. V shed 1 base and J 3 bases; nucleotides not matched to a gene: 9. Germline CDR1 reads SGHDN; CDR2 reads FVKESK. CDR3 length equals 19 residues. The DNA of the CDR3 is TGTGCCAGCAGCCAAGGGCTTATGACAGGGGGCTTTGGGGCCAACGTCCTGACTTTC. Its protein is CASSQGLMTGGFGANVLTF.

The chain links TRBV19 to TRBJ1-2; 8 bases are shared with TRBD1. The CDR3 extends over 12 amino acids. V gave up 5 bases and J gave up 8 bases; unmatched junction bases: 4. The germline V gene has CDR1 LNHDA and CDR2 SQIVND (reference sequence). The CDR3 here is CASSRTGRGYTF. CDR3 nucleotide sequence: TGTGCCAGTAGTCGGACAGGGAGAGGCTACACCTTC.